The rows below give T cell receptor beta chains drawn from one sample of a study of blood T cell repertoires in COVID-19. The assay was immunoSEQ multiplex PCR, and TCRdb's table has in-frame clones only and misses some. The table includes some 86,000 clones, roughly 84% detected once. The specimen sequenced was peripheral blood. The receptors were sampled from a woman in her seventies with acute or convalescent COVID-19. CDR3s include the opening cysteine and the closing phenylalanine or tryptophan. Fields, in order: V gene, CDR3 protein.

V gene: TRBV27; CDR3 protein: CASSLLGQGFPGANVLTF
V gene: TRBV7-6; CDR3 protein: CASSLGGQGWGQYF
V gene: TRBV11-3; CDR3 protein: CASSSSGGRNEQFF
V gene: TRBV11-2; CDR3 protein: CASSLTPPQGRTDTQYF
V gene: TRBV11-2; CDR3 protein: CASSFGMSETQYF
V gene: TRBV6-5; CDR3 protein: CASSYSQGRLNEKLFF
V gene: TRBV3-1/TRBV3-2; CDR3 protein: CASSQDRRYEAFF
V gene: TRBV10-1; CDR3 protein: CASSDGQNRNTGELFF
V gene: TRBV9; CDR3 protein: CASSDGLRNEQFF
V gene: TRBV6-5; CDR3 protein: CASSFRGQETQYF
V gene: TRBV27; CDR3 protein: CASSLSGGGETDTQYF
V gene: TRBV6-5; CDR3 protein: CASGLAGYSNQPQHF
V gene: TRBV25-1; CDR3 protein: CASRTGGAGEAFF
V gene: TRBV15; CDR3 protein: CATSRDREAEQFF
V gene: TRBV6-5; CDR3 protein: CASSYTSGLRNEQFF
V gene: TRBV7-8; CDR3 protein: CASSHGQIYGYTF
V gene: TRBV5-6; CDR3 protein: CASSLTSGRDTQYF
V gene: TRBV6-1; CDR3 protein: CASSEERTGPQYF
V gene: TRBV7-6; CDR3 protein: CASSLGRLLDTGELFF
V gene: TRBV6-2/TRBV6-3; CDR3 protein: CASSYGQFLYGYTF
V gene: TRBV28; CDR3 protein: CASSFPRGPYNSPLHF
V gene: TRBV30; CDR3 protein: CAWSLGQGYNEQFF
V gene: TRBV7-9; CDR3 protein: CASSFSGSNPYNEQFF
V gene: TRBV6-5; CDR3 protein: CASSQQGHTEAFF
V gene: TRBV5-8; CDR3 protein: CASSLSDSPNEKLFF
V gene: TRBV27; CDR3 protein: CASSFRTGTGRSYNSPLHF
V gene: TRBV6-1; CDR3 protein: CASSESVRGLDTQYF
V gene: TRBV3-1/TRBV3-2; CDR3 protein: CASTKEGSVTHTGELFF
V gene: TRBV9; CDR3 protein: CASSVTGQGAYGYTF
V gene: TRBV20-1; CDR3 protein: CSAGRGNEQFF
V gene: TRBV5-1; CDR3 protein: CASSTGTGGIQYF
V gene: TRBV10-2; CDR3 protein: CASRGQGAMNEQFF
V gene: TRBV7-2; CDR3 protein: CASSLVGGSSGNTIYF
V gene: TRBV9; CDR3 protein: CASSSWDRGGTEAFF
V gene: TRBV5-1; CDR3 protein: CASSFTSGNNEQFF
V gene: TRBV19; CDR3 protein: CASSTLRTGQETQYF
V gene: TRBV13; CDR3 protein: CASSLPIAGGADTQYF
V gene: TRBV21-1; CDR3 protein: CASIGNLRETQYF
V gene: TRBV3-1/TRBV3-2; CDR3 protein: CASSPSTPRTSQNTEAFF
V gene: TRBV28; CDR3 protein: CASSLIRSSGANVLTF
V gene: TRBV27; CDR3 protein: CASSQIGRINTEAFF
V gene: TRBV5-6; CDR3 protein: CASSNSLWRGGWDTQYF
V gene: TRBV15; CDR3 protein: CATSSNRGMNIQYF
V gene: TRBV28; CDR3 protein: CASSPTGGYEKLFF
V gene: TRBV7-9; CDR3 protein: CASSPRTLQETQYF
V gene: TRBV3-1/TRBV3-2; CDR3 protein: CASSPSRQGGNYGYTF
V gene: TRBV11-2; CDR3 protein: CASSHSDRPGGNEKLFF
V gene: TRBV1; CDR3 protein: CTSSPVPGQGAGAEAFF
V gene: TRBV6-5; CDR3 protein: CASSPGQGNTIYF
V gene: TRBV7-9; CDR3 protein: CASSLEAGGPRGDTQYF